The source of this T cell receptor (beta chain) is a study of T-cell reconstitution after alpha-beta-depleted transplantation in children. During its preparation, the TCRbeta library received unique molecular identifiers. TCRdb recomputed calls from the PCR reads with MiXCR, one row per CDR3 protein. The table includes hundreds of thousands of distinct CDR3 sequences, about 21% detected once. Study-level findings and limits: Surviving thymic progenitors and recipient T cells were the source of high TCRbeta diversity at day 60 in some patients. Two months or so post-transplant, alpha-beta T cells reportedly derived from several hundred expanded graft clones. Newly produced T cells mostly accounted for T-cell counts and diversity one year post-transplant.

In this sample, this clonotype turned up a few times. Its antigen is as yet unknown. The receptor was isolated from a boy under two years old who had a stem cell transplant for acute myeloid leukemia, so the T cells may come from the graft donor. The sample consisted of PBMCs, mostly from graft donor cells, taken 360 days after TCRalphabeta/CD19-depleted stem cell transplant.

Here the CDR3 DNA reads TGTGCCAGCAAGCGGCGGGATAGGCTAATGGATACGCAGTATTTT. Its protein product is CASKRRDRLMDTQYF. The J gene is TRBJ2-3, the V gene TRBV12-3 or TRBV12-4; a possible D gene is TRBD2 (6 bases). V lost 7 bases and J lost 6, with 20 bases in between. CDR3 size: 15 residues.